This TCR beta chain derives from a study of T-cell memory formation after mild COVID-19. Germline V gives CDR1 SGHTA, CDR2 FQGNSA. With 5 bases removed from V and 6 bases from J, the gap between germline ends came to 8 bases. CDR3 length: 13 amino acids. Each CDR3 protein is one row after TCRdb ran MiXCR on the 5' RACE reads. This sample yields more than 250,000 distinct CDR3 sequences, of which 15% to 20% are seen a single time; 22% belongs to the top ten. Sequenced sample: PBMCs or a T cell subset sorted from them (not recorded which). V and J are TRBV7-2 and TRBJ1-6; D gene ambiguous. This clonotype was sampled from a man between 18 and 35 years old who had mild COVID-19 (a few samples of this study predate the infection). Cell type and time point are not known. CDR3 residues: CASSGSPNSPLHF. DNA for the CDR3: TGTGCCAGCAGCGGAAGTCCTAATTCACCCCTCCACTTT.